There are a few counts of the clone carrying this TCR beta chain. Its antigen is not identified. The entry originates in a study of CD8+CD57+ T cells in acquired aplastic anemia. Trimming pared 6 bases from V and 4 bases from J, leaving 18 bases between. From germline, CDR1 is SGHTA and CDR2 FQGNSA. The CDR3 extends over 15 amino acids. Profiles of TCR beta VDJ and CDR3 were generated from a genomic DNA template. Each CDR3 protein gets one entry after TCRdb re-called the reads with MiXCR. The sample lists under 250,000 distinct CDR3 sequences; 60% to 80% were seen once. Study-wide points: Patients and controls shared 25 to 35 CD8+ CDR3 sequences, which appeared highly expressed in patients and within their immunodominant clones. Between patients and controls, CD8+ Simpson's diversity did not vary significantly.

Those patients picked for sequencing had displayed CD8+CD57+ cell expansion on flow cytometry. The V gene is TRBV7-2, the J gene TRBJ1-2, with TRBD1 as a possible D gene (5 bases). The sequence derives from a human donor with aplastic anemia. The sequencing sample was made of sorted CD4+, CD8+, or CD8+CD57+ T cells (not recorded which) from PBMCs. The CDR3 loop reads CASSQGPRGSYGYTF. In DNA form, the CDR3 reads TGTGCCAGCAGTCAAGGCCCCCGGGGGAGCTATGGCTACACCTTC.